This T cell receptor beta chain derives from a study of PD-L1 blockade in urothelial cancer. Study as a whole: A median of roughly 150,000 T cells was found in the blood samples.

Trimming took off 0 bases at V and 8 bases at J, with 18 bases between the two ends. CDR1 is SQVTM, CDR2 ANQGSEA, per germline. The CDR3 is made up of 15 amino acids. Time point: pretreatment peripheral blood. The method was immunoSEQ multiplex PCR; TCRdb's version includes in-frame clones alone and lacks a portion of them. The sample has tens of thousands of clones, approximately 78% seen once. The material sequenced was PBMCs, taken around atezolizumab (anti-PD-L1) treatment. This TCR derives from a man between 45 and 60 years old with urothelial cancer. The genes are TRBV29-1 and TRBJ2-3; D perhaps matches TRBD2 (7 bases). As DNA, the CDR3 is TGCAGCGTTGAAGATCTCGGGGGGCTCAGTGGTACGCAGTATTTT. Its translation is CSVEDLGGLSGTQYF.